This is a list of T cell receptor beta chains from one sample in a study of cytomegalovirus exposure and HLA in healthy donors. The data were produced by immunoSEQ multiplex PCR, yet TCRdb's version contains in-frame clones alone and is incomplete. This table holds 110,000 to 150,000 clones, approximately 79% found once. Material: PBMCs. The receptors were gathered from a female donor in good health and CMV-seronegative. CDR3s include the opening cysteine and the closing phenylalanine or tryptophan. The D gene is left open where the match is weak. Clone size is stated in some rows and not others, as once, few, many or a class when expanded.

TRBV6-5	.	.	TRBJ1-1	TGTGCCAGCAGTTACGGGCCCTCGGGGGGAGCTGAAGCTTTCTTT	CASSYGPSGGAEAFF
TRBV9	TRBD1	few	TRBJ1-2	TGTGCCAGCAGCGGACAGGGGGCGCAGCAGGTTGGCTACACCTTC	CASSGQGAQQVGYTF
TRBV6-5	TRBD1	.	TRBJ2-7	TGTGCCAGCAGTTACCTAAACTACAGGGGGCGATACGAGCAGTACTTC	CASSYLNYRGRYEQYF
TRBV29-1	TRBD1	.	TRBJ2-7	TGCAGCGTTGACGGGACAGGGAGTGGTTCCTACGAGCAGTACTTC	CSVDGTGSGSYEQYF
TRBV11-2	TRBD1	.	TRBJ1-5	TGTGCCAGCAGCCGTCTTGGGACAGGGCGTAGCAATCAGCCCCAGCATTTT	CASSRLGTGRSNQPQHF
TRBV11-2	.	.	TRBJ1-4	TGTGCCAGCAGCTTCACCGGACTGACTGAAAAACTGTTTTTT	CASSFTGLTEKLFF
TRBV5-6	TRBD1	.	TRBJ2-2	TGTGCCAGCAGCTTACCGGGACAGGGCTCGAACACCGGGGAGCTGTTTTTT	CASSLPGQGSNTGELFF
TRBV5-1	TRBD1	.	TRBJ2-7	TGCGCCAGCAGCCAGGGGGCCGCCAGCTCCTACGAGCAGTACTTC	CASSQGAASSYEQYF
TRBV27	TRBD2	.	TRBJ2-5	TGTGCCAGCAGTTTCCGGGAGGGGGAGACCCAGTACTTC	CASSFREGETQYF
TRBV5-1	TRBD1	.	TRBJ2-5	TGCGCCAGCAGCTCCGGGACAGGGGGCGAAGAGACCCAGTACTTC	CASSSGTGGEETQYF
TRBV29-1	TRBD1	.	TRBJ1-1	TGCAGCGTCGAAGGACAGGGGGCTATGAACACTGAAGCTTTCTTT	CSVEGQGAMNTEAFF
TRBV28	TRBD1	.	TRBJ1-2	TGTGCCAGCAGTCCCTATTTTCAGGGGGACCTAAACTATGGCTACACCTTC	CASSPYFQGDLNYGYTF
TRBV9	.	.	TRBJ1-5	TGTGCCAGCAGCGTAGATGAGTTGCAGCCCCAGCATTTT	CASSVDELQPQHF
TRBV28	.	once	TRBJ1-4	TGTGCCAGCAGTCCCCTGACTGGGACTAATGAAAAACTGTTTTTT	CASSPLTGTNEKLFF
TRBV7-7	TRBD2	.	TRBJ2-2	TGTGCCAGCAGCCTGTTAGCGGGAGTGAACACCGGGGAGCTGTTTTTT	CASSLLAGVNTGELFF
TRBV18	TRBD1	.	TRBJ1-5	TGTGCCAGCTCAGCGACAGGGGATAATCAGCCCCAGCATTTT	CASSATGDNQPQHF
TRBV28	.	.	TRBJ1-4	TGTGCCAGCAGTCCCGCTTCGGTAATGGAAAAACTGTTTTTT	CASSPASVMEKLFF
TRBV7-9	TRBD2	.	TRBJ2-3	TGTGCCAGCAGCTTAGGGACTAGCGTTACTAGCACAGATACGCAGTATTTT	CASSLGTSVTSTDTQYF
TRBV27	.	.	TRBJ1-1	TGTGCCAGCAGTTTAGGTAGGGACTCCATGAACACTGAAGCTTTCTTT	CASSLGRDSMNTEAFF
TRBV9	.	.	TRBJ2-7	TGTGCCAGCAGCGTAAGTCTAGCGAATAACGAGCAGTACTTC	CASSVSLANNEQYF
TRBV28	.	.	TRBJ2-7	TGTGCCAGCAGTTTGTACAGGGAAGGCTACGAGCAGTACTTC	CASSLYREGYEQYF
TRBV28	.	.	TRBJ2-7	TGTGCCAGCAGTCACTACGAGCAGTACTTC	CASSHYEQYF
TRBV30	.	.	TRBJ1-5	TGTGCCTGGAGTGGGAGGTACAATCAGCCCCAGCATTTT	CAWSGRYNQPQHF
TRBV7-6	.	.	TRBJ2-1	TGTGCCAGTGGGAGTAGCTCTTTCAATGAGCAGTTCTTC	CASGSSSFNEQFF
TRBV2	.	.	TRBJ2-2	TGTGCCAGCAGTGCTATACAGACGGGGGAGCTGTTTTTT	CASSAIQTGELFF
TRBV19	TRBD1	.	TRBJ1-2	TGTGCCAGTAGTACGGTCCGACAGGGGCCGTATGGCTACACCTTC	CASSTVRQGPYGYTF
TRBV4-1	TRBD2	.	TRBJ2-6	TGCGCCAGCAGCCCACGGGATAGCGGGACTGGGGCCAACGTCCTGACTTTC	CASSPRDSGTGANVLTF
TRBV7-3	TRBD2	.	TRBJ2-1	TGTGCCAGCAGTGAAAGGAGAGGGAAAATCCCCCTTGCGGGGGACTCCTACAATGAGCAGTTCTTC	CASSERRGKIPLAGDSYNEQFF
TRBV9	TRBD1	.	TRBJ1-2	TGTGCCAGCACCCGTAGACTTGGAGACAGGGGTGGCTACACCTTC	CASTRRLGDRGGYTF
TRBV27	.	.	TRBJ1-5	TGTGCCAGCAGTTTATATCCTGGCAATCAGCCCCAGCATTTT	CASSLYPGNQPQHF
TRBV6-5	.	.	TRBJ2-7	TGTGCCAGCAGTTACTCGGGCAGGGTGAGCGAGCAGTACTTC	CASSYSGRVSEQYF
TRBV27	TRBD2	.	TRBJ2-7	TGTGCCAGCAGTTATGCGGGAGGCTACGAGCAGTACTTC	CASSYAGGYEQYF
TRBV25-1	TRBD2	.	TRBJ2-1	TGTGCCAGCAGTGAATTTTTAGCGGGAGGTCTAAATGAGCAGTTCTTC	CASSEFLAGGLNEQFF
TRBV28	.	.	TRBJ2-2	TGTGCCAGCGTCAGGGGCGGTGGCACCGGGGAGCTGTTTTTT	CASVRGGGTGELFF
TRBV6-5	.	.	TRBJ2-1	TGTGCCAGCAGTTACTCGAGAGACAGCGACAATGAGCAGTTCTTC	CASSYSRDSDNEQFF
TRBV28	.	.	TRBJ1-1	TGTGCCAGCAGTTCCGACCTGGGGGGAACTGAAGCTTTCTTT	CASSSDLGGTEAFF
TRBV6-5	.	.	TRBJ2-2	TGTGCCAGCAGTTACTATAGCGAATACACCGGGGAGCTGTTTTTT	CASSYYSEYTGELFF
TRBV5-1	.	.	TRBJ1-1	TGCGCCAGCAGCCCGGTAGCGAAGAACACTGAAGCTTTCTTT	CASSPVAKNTEAFF
TRBV18	.	.	TRBJ1-5	TGTGCCAGCTCACCACCGTCCGGTCGGGAGGCCCAGCATTTT	CASSPPSGREAQHF
TRBV5-1	TRBD2	.	TRBJ2-3	TGCGCCAGCAACCTAGCGGGAGGGCCCGATAGCACAGATACGCAGTATTTT	CASNLAGGPDSTDTQYF
TRBV7-2	.	.	TRBJ2-5	TGTGCCAGCAGCTCCACCCGGGAGACCCAGTACTTC	CASSSTRETQYF
TRBV10-2	TRBD2	.	TRBJ2-7	TGCGCCAGCAGTGAGCTTAGCGGGCCCTACGAGCAGTACTTC	CASSELSGPYEQYF
TRBV4-2	.	.	TRBJ2-7	TGTGCCAGCAGCCAAGTTGGGGGAGGACTAAGCTCCTACGAGCAGTACTTC	CASSQVGGGLSSYEQYF
TRBV28	.	.	TRBJ2-5	TGTGCCAGCAGTCTCCGAGACTCCCAGTACTTC	CASSLRDSQYF
TRBV2	.	.	TRBJ2-1	TGTGCCAGCAGTGACCCCAGGGCGGCAATCCAAGTAAATGAGCAGTTCTTC	CASSDPRAAIQVNEQFF
TRBV4-1	.	.	TRBJ1-1	TGCGCCAGCAGCCAAGAGAGGTGGGACACTGAAGCTTTCTTT	CASSQERWDTEAFF
TRBV2	TRBD1	few	TRBJ1-1	TGTGCCAGCAGTGGACGGGACAGGGGTAGGGGGACTGAAGCTTTCTTT	CASSGRDRGRGTEAFF
TRBV6-5	TRBD1	few	TRBJ2-7	TGTGCCAGCAGTACCTTCCAGGACAGGGCCTACGAGCAGTACTTC	CASSTFQDRAYEQYF
TRBV11-2	TRBD1	once	TRBJ1-5	TGTGCCAGCAGCCCCACCCGACAGGGAGATGGGCCCCAGCATTTT	CASSPTRQGDGPQHF
TRBV6-5	.	.	TRBJ2-7	TGTGCCAGCAGTCTCCGGATAGGAGGGGACGAGCAGTACTTC	CASSLRIGGDEQYF
TRBV6-5	.	.	TRBJ2-7	TGTGCCAGCAGTCTCCGGGAACGCTCCTACGAGCAGTACTTC	CASSLRERSYEQYF
TRBV5-1	.	.	TRBJ2-5	TGCGCCAGCATGGCGGGGAGTAAAGAGACCCAGTACTTC	CASMAGSKETQYF
TRBV28	TRBD1	.	TRBJ1-1	TGTGCCAGCAGAAACAGGGGTTACACTGAAGCTTTCTTT	CASRNRGYTEAFF
TRBV12-2	.	.	TRBJ2-5	TGTGCAAGTCGCTGCGGGTTGAAAGAGACCCAGTACTTC	CASRCGLKETQYF
TRBV6-1	.	.	TRBJ1-2	TGTGCCAGCAGCGAACTAGCCGCCGGTGGCCTAAACTATGGCTACACCTTC	CASSELAAGGLNYGYTF
TRBV5-1	TRBD1	.	TRBJ1-2	TGCGCCAGCAGCCCAGGACAGGGGAACTATGGCTACACCTTC	CASSPGQGNYGYTF
TRBV4-1	.	.	TRBJ2-1	TGCGCCAGCAGCCGACCGGGACTGGGGATTTACAATGAGCAGTTCTTC	CASSRPGLGIYNEQFF
TRBV4-2	TRBD1	.	TRBJ2-7	TGTGCCAGCAGCCAAGAATGGACAGGGACCCACGAGCAGTACTTC	CASSQEWTGTHEQYF
TRBV6-5	.	few	TRBJ1-1	TGTGCCAGCAGTTACTCGGAGGACACTGAAGCTTTCTTT	CASSYSEDTEAFF
TRBV15	.	.	TRBJ1-5	TGTGCCACCAGCAGTGGGGAGAGCAATCAGCCCCAGCATTTT	CATSSGESNQPQHF